This T cell receptor beta chain stems from a study of T-cell reconstitution after alpha-beta-depleted transplantation in children. This clonotype was observed a handful of times. Using unique molecular identifiers, the investigators prepared the TCRbeta library. From the PCR reads, TCRdb called clonotypes with MiXCR, one entry per CDR3 protein. Of about 610,000 distinct CDR3 sequences listed, about 10% are singletons. The receptor was isolated from a human donor who donated a stem cell graft to a child with acute myeloid leukemia. The sample was PBMCs from the stem cell graft donor, taken from the stem cell graft.

The CDR3 here is CASSKLAGPSEQYF. CDR3 nucleotides: TGTGCCAGCAGCAAACTAGCGGGGCCCTCCGAGCAGTACTTC. The gene calls are TRBV12-3 or TRBV12-4 and TRBJ2-7; 10 positions agree with TRBD2. This CDR3 has 14 amino acids. The V gene end was trimmed by 6 bases and the J gene end by 6 bases; junction bases not matched to a gene: 8.